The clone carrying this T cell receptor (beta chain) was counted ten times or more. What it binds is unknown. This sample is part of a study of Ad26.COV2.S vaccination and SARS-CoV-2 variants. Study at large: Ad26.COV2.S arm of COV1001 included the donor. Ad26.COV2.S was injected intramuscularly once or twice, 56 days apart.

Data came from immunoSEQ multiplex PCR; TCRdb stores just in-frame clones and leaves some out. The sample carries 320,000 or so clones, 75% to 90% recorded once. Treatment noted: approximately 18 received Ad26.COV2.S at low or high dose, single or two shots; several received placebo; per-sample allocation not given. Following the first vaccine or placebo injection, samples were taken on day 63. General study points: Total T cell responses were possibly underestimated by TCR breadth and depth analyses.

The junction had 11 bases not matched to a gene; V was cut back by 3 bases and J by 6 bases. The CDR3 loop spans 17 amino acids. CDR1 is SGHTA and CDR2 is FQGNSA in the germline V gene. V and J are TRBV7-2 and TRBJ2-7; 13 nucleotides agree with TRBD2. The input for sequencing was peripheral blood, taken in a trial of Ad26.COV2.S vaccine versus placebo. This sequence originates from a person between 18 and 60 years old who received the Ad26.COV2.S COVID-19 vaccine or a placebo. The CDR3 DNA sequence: TGTGCCAGCAGCTTGAGAACCGGGACTAGCGGGGTTAGCGAGCAGTACTTC. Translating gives CASSLRTGTSGVSEQYF.